Below, 10 T cell receptor beta chains from the same sample are listed, as sequenced in a study of T cells in Graves' hyperthyroidism and ophthalmopathy. RNA transcripts provided the source from which TCR beta CDR3 regions were amplified. HTBI primers drove first-round RT-PCR of the TCR CDR3. TCRdb recomputed calls from the multiplex PCR reads with MiXCR, one row per CDR3 protein. The sample yields 500,000 to 650,000 distinct CDR3 sequences, 40% to 55% seen once. The sequencing sample was made of peripheral blood or thyroid tissue (not recorded which). The receptors were sampled from an adult woman with Graves' disease, either hyperthyroidism or ophthalmopathy (not recorded which).

There are many counts of this clonotype. V is TRBV7-9 and J is TRBJ1-6, with TRBD1 as a possible D gene (6 bases). The CDR3 spans 16 residues. The germline gives CDR1 SEHNR, CDR2 FQNEAQ (reference sequence). V was pared by 4 bases and J by 7 bases, with 17 bases between. The CDR3 nucleotides read TGTGCCAGCAGCTACCGGGGCGGGACACCGAATTCACCCCTCCACTTT. Translating it yields CASSYRGGTPNSPLHF.

This clonotype was detected ten times or more. The chain couples TRBV5-4 to TRBJ1-3, with D unresolved. Germline lookup yields CDR1 SGHNT and CDR2 YYREEE (reference sequence). The CDR3 is made up of 15 amino acids. The V end lost 0 bases, the J end lost 0 bases, and 7 bases lay between the germline ends. CDR3 sequence reads: CASSLDTHSGNTIYF. CDR3 nucleotide sequence: TGTGCCAGCAGCTTGGATACACACTCTGGAAACACCATATATTTT.

The chain recombines TRBV13 with TRBJ2-7, with 7 bases aligning to TRBD1. CDR1 and CDR2 from the germline V gene are PRHDT and FYEKMQ (reference sequence). With V trimmed by 4 bases and J by 3 bases, 12 bases remained unmatched. This CDR3 contains 16 residues. CDR3 sequence (DNA): TGTGCCAGCAGCTACGACCCCGCCAGGGGGAACTACGAGCAGTACTTC. As protein: CASSYDPARGNYEQYF.

The rearrangement joins TRBV25-1 to TRBJ1-1; no clear D gene. Germline values: CDR1 MGHDK, CDR2 SYGVNS. The CDR3 runs 12 residues. V gave up 1 base and J gave up 3 bases, with 3 bases separating them. CDR3 bases: TGTGCCAGCAGTGAATGGGACACTGAAGCTTTCTTT. Amino acid sequence: CASSEWDTEAFF.

The chain links TRBV10-3 to TRBJ1-5, with D uncertain. Germline V gene data show CDR1 as ENHRY and CDR2 as SYGVKD. The ends were cut back, 4 bases at V and 5 bases at J, with 15 bases in the middle. This CDR3 comprises 15 residues. The CDR3 bases are TGTGCCATCAGTGCTCAACGGGGTTCAGATCAGCCCCAGCATTTT. It translates to CAISAQRGSDQPQHF.

This clonotype was recorded once. A single base separates this from a much larger clone, so it may be a read error. This sequence joins TRBV20-1 and TRBJ1-1; D is uncertain. Deletions cut 2 bases from V and 3 bases from J, with 7 bases between. Germline loops: CDR1 DFQATT, CDR2 SNEGSKA (reference sequence). This CDR3 spans 12 amino acids. The CDR3 is CSARSMDTEAFF. In DNA, the CDR3 is TGCAGTGCTAGATCTATGGACACTGAAGCTTTCTTT.

The genes are TRBV24-1 and TRBJ1-1; D remains unclear. The CDR3 has 13 residues. CDR1 KGHDR and CDR2 SFDVKD come from the germline V gene. The ends were cut back, 3 bases at V and 7 bases at J, with 11 bases in the middle. The CDR3 DNA reads TGTGCCACCAGTGATCCCGGGAGACATGAAGCTTTCTTT. Its translation: CATSDPGRHEAFF.

The rearrangement uses TRBV5-1 and TRBJ2-5; D is ambiguous. There are 15 residues in the CDR3. Trimming removed 0 bases from V and 0 bases from J, with 9 bases in between. CDR1 is SGHRS, CDR2 YFSETQ, per germline. CDR3 protein: CASSLGLKYQETQYF. Written as DNA, the CDR3 is TGCGCCAGCAGCTTGGGGCTTAAGTACCAAGAGACCCAGTACTTC.

The genes are TRBV7-2 and TRBJ1-2; 7 nucleotides match TRBD1. This CDR3 contains 14 residues. Germline lookup yields CDR1 SGHTA and CDR2 FQGNSA. Germline trimming cut 7 bases from V and 1 base from J; bases unmatched to any gene: 6. The CDR3 DNA follows: TGTGCCAGCATAGCCAGGGGGGTTAACTATGGCTACACCTTC. Encoded protein: CASIARGVNYGYTF.

This clonotype was counted at least ten times. The chain joins TRBV5-1 to TRBJ1-5; D not resolved. Germline CDR1 and CDR2: SGHRS and YFSETQ. This CDR3 is 13 amino acids long. The V end lost 4 bases, the J end lost 3 bases, and 8 bases lay between the germline ends. In DNA form, the CDR3 reads TGCGCCAGCAGCAAAGGACCCAATCAGCCCCAGCATTTT. Encoded protein: CASSKGPNQPQHF. Variable domain in full (rest from reference TRBV5-1 and TRBJ1-5): KAGVTQTPRYLIKTRGQQVTLSCSPISGHRSVSWYQQTPGQGLQFLFEYFSETQRNKGNFPGRFSGRQFSNSRSEMNVSTLELGDSALYLCASSKGPNQPQHFGDGTRLSIL.